The 26 T cell receptor beta chains given below trace back to one sample, sequenced in a study of blood T cell repertoires in COVID-19. Repertoires were generated with immunoSEQ multiplex PCR, while TCRdb's copy carries only in-frame clones and drops some. Here the sample spans about 77,000 clones, roughly 90% being singletons. Sequencing used peripheral blood. These receptors all come from a woman of 80 years or more with active or convalescent COVID-19.

The chain uses TRBV4-1 and TRBJ2-4, with D tentatively TRBD1 (6 bases). The CDR3 length is 17 residues. Trimming pared 2 bases from V and 1 base from J, leaving 15 bases between. Germline V gene data show CDR1 as MGHRA and CDR2 as YSYEKL. CDR3 protein: CASSQWDTPSAKNIQYF. The CDR3 nucleotides read TGCGCCAGCAGCCAATGGGACACCCCGTCTGCCAAAAACATTCAGTACTTC.

This clone was counted a single time. The chain links TRBV4-2 to TRBJ1-1, with a tentative D call TRBD1 (6 bases). Between the trimmed V and J ends, which lost 0 bases and 1 base, there was a span of 9 bases. Per germline, CDR1 LGHNA and CDR2 YNFKEQ. CDR3 length equals 15 residues. The CDR3 loop is CASSQDPRGNTEAFF. In DNA, the CDR3 is TGTGCCAGCAGCCAAGACCCCAGGGGGAACACTGAAGCTTTCTTT.

V usage is TRBV5-1 and J usage is TRBJ1-2; D may be TRBD1 (5 bases). The germline V gene encodes CDR1 SGHRS and CDR2 YFSETQ. V was pared by 1 base and J by 6 bases, with 10 bases between. This CDR3 is built from 13 residues. DNA of the CDR3: TGCGCCAGCAGCTTGCAACAGGTTGATGGCTACACCTTC. Translating it yields CASSLQQVDGYTF.

The gene calls are TRBV4-3 and TRBJ1-1; D uncertain. The V end was cut by 0 bases, the J end by 4 bases, with 9 bases between. The germline CDR1 and CDR2 sequences are LGHNA and YSLEER. This CDR3 region has 14 residues. The CDR3 sequence is CASSQDTGSTEAFF. The CDR3 nucleotides read TGCGCCAGCAGCCAAGATACGGGTTCCACTGAAGCTTTCTTT.

The gene calls are TRBV5-6 and TRBJ2-3; 9 bases are a match to TRBD1. CDR1 SGHDT and CDR2 YYEEEE come from the germline V gene. Trimming removed 4 bases from V and 0 bases from J; junction bases left unmatched: 9. This CDR3 region has 17 residues. The CDR3 loop reads CASSLTPGQGSTDTQYF. The CDR3 DNA reads as TGTGCCAGCAGCCTAACTCCGGGACAGGGTAGCACAGATACGCAGTATTTT.

The chain employs TRBV28 and TRBJ1-5; D is unclear. Trimming pared 6 bases from V and 7 bases from J, leaving 10 bases between. In germline, CDR1 is MDHEN, CDR2 SYDVKM. The CDR3 is made up of 12 amino acids. Here the CDR3 DNA reads TGTGCCAGCAGCCAAATGTTCCAGCCCCAGCATTTT. It specifies CASSQMFQPQHF.

The chain carries TRBV19 and TRBJ2-2; weak D call: TRBD2 (5 bases). Per the germline V gene, CDR1 is LNHDA and CDR2 is SQIVND (reference sequence). CDR3 length: 12 residues. V lost 8 bases and J lost 5, with 9 bases in between. The CDR3 DNA sequence: TGTGCCAGTCGTGGGGAGACCGGGGAGCTGTTTTTT. Translation: CASRGETGELFF.

The chain links TRBV5-1 to TRBJ1-6; TRBD1 agrees at 7 bases. The CDR3 length is 13 residues. CDR1 is SGHRS and CDR2 is YFSETQ in the germline V gene. With 4 bases clipped from V and 10 bases from J, the junction kept 5 bases outside the gene matches. Written as DNA, the CDR3 is TGCGCCAGCAGCCTCGGACAGGAGTCACCCCTCCACTTT. This sequence encodes CASSLGQESPLHF.

The rearrangement joins TRBV2 to TRBJ1-2; a weak D match, TRBD1 (6 bases). V shed 5 bases and J shed 4 bases, with 11 bases lying between them. The CDR3 is made up of 13 amino acids. In germline, CDR1 is SNHLY, CDR2 FYNNEI. The CDR3 sequence: CASSPQGSYGYTF. The CDR3 bases are TGTGCCAGCAGTCCACAGGGTTCCTATGGCTACACCTTC.

The V and J genes are TRBV25-1 and TRBJ1-1; unclear D gene. This CDR3 spans 13 amino acids. V shed 6 bases and J shed 5 bases, with 13 bases lying between them. Germline V gene data show CDR1 as MGHDK and CDR2 as SYGVNS. Here the CDR3 DNA reads TGTGCCAGCAGAGAACTAGGAGGTACTGAAGCTTTCTTT. Translated: CASRELGGTEAFF.

This clone was seen once. The chain recombines TRBV30 with TRBJ1-5; D is possibly TRBD1 (5 bases). V was clipped by 0 bases and J by 1 base, with 7 bases between them. From germline, CDR1 is GTSNPN and CDR2 SVGIG (reference sequence). The CDR3 runs to 14 residues. CDR3 sequence reads: CAWSVTGSNQPQHF. In DNA, the CDR3 is TGTGCCTGGAGTGTTACAGGAAGCAATCAGCCCCAGCATTTT.

This chain connects TRBV29-1 to TRBJ1-5; the match to TRBD1 covers 7 bases. V lost 4 bases and J lost 7; bases outside the gene matches: 16. Germline V gene sequence: CDR1 SQVTM, CDR2 ANQGSEA. The CDR3 consists of 16 residues. The CDR3: CSVGWKAGGKDQPQHF. The CDR3 DNA reads as TGCAGCGTTGGGTGGAAGGCAGGGGGGAAAGACCAGCCCCAGCATTTT. Full variable domain (rest looked up from reference TRBV29-1 and TRBJ1-5): SAVISQKPSRDICQRGTSLTIQCQVDSQVTMMFWYRQQPGQSLTLIATANQGSEATYESGFVIDKFPISRPNLTFSTLTVSNMSPEDSSIYLCSVGWKAGGKDQPQHFGDGTRLSIL.

J is TRBJ1-6 and V is TRBV15; D is unresolved. Germline V gene sequence: CDR1 LNHNV, CDR2 YYDKDF (reference sequence). CDR3 size: 13 residues. The V and J ends lost 0 bases and 7 bases respectively, with 4 bases between them. The CDR3 reads CATSREQNSPLHF. As DNA, the CDR3 is TGTGCCACCAGCAGAGAACAGAATTCACCCCTCCACTTT.

This chain joins TRBV2 and TRBJ1-2, with 8 bases identical to TRBD1. From germline, CDR1 is SNHLY and CDR2 FYNNEI. The CDR3 is made up of 16 amino acids. After removal of 7 bases from V and 4 bases from J, the junction contained 14 bases not matched to a gene. The DNA of the CDR3 is TGTGCCAGCACCATCCGGACAGGGAACGGTCCCTATGGCTACACCTTC. Translating it yields CASTIRTGNGPYGYTF.

The rearrangement joins TRBV4-2 to TRBJ1-6; a weak D match, TRBD1 (6 bases). Germline V gene sequence: CDR1 LGHNA, CDR2 YNFKEQ. This CDR3 is built from 14 residues. The V end was cut by 1 base, the J end by 6 bases, with 7 bases between. The CDR3 region is CASSQGRGNSPLHF. Written as DNA, the CDR3 is TGTGCCAGCAGCCAAGGCAGGGGTAATTCACCCCTCCACTTT.

This chain's CDR3 is CASGTGGNYGYTF. CDR3 DNA: TGTGCCAGCGGGACAGGGGGGAACTATGGCTACACCTTC. This chain connects TRBV2 to TRBJ1-2; 11 bases are a match to TRBD1. This CDR3 comprises 13 residues. Trimming cost V 8 bases and J 2 bases; bases outside gene matches: 1. The germline V gene encodes CDR1 SNHLY and CDR2 FYNNEI.

The chain has TRBV4-1 and TRBJ1-1; perhaps TRBD1 as D (6 bases). Trimming shortened V by 4 bases and J by 1 base, and 19 bases separated the two germline ends. CDR1 and CDR2 from the germline V gene are MGHRA and YSYEKL. The CDR3 length is 17 residues. The CDR3 coding sequence is TGCGCCAGCAGCCCCCGGGACACCCGCTTGGGGAACACTGAAGCTTTCTTT. Protein sequence: CASSPRDTRLGNTEAFF.

The CDR3 here is CASSFRGGSNEQFF. CDR3 nucleotide sequence: TGTGCCAGTAGTTTCAGGGGAGGGAGCAATGAGCAGTTCTTC. The rearrangement joins TRBV19 to TRBJ2-1, with D perhaps matching TRBD2 (7 bases). In germline, CDR1 is LNHDA, CDR2 SQIVND (reference sequence). Trimming took off 5 bases at V and 6 bases at J, with 14 bases between the two ends. This CDR3 has 14 amino acids.

This chain uses TRBV4-2 with TRBJ1-2, with D possibly being TRBD1 (6 bases). CDR3 length equals 15 residues. V was clipped by 0 bases and J by 14 bases, with 22 bases between them. Per germline, CDR1 LGHNA and CDR2 YNFKEQ. The CDR3 nucleotides read TGTGCCAGCAGCCAAGATACTGAACAGGGACGGAGTCATACCTTC. Its translation: CASSQDTEQGRSHTF.

The chain links TRBV3-1 (or the pseudogene TRBV3-2) to TRBJ1-4; a weak D match, TRBD1 (5 bases). With 5 bases removed from V and 8 bases from J, the gap between germline ends came to 21 bases. The CDR3 is made up of 16 amino acids. The germline V gene has CDR1 LGHDT and CDR2 YNNKEL (reference sequence). The CDR3 DNA reads TGTGCCAGCAGCGGAAAGGAGTGGGGCTCAGGGGAAAAACTGTTTTTT. Protein: CASSGKEWGSGEKLFF.

This chain joins TRBV28 and TRBJ2-7; 7 bases match TRBD1. Germline values: CDR1 MDHEN, CDR2 SYDVKM. The CDR3 contains 14 residues. V was pared by 6 bases and J by 2 bases, with 7 bases of the junction left unmatched. This chain's CDR3 is CASRSQGIAYEQYF. CDR3 DNA: TGTGCCAGCAGGTCACAGGGGATAGCCTACGAGCAGTACTTC.

This chain uses TRBV9 with TRBJ2-7, with TRBD1 matching 8 bases. V was pared by 0 bases and J by 3 bases, with 2 bases of the junction left unmatched. The CDR3 runs to 14 residues. CDR1 and CDR2 from the germline V gene are SGDLS and YYNGEE. The CDR3 bases are TGTGCCAGCAGCGTAGGGACAGGGAACTACGAGCAGTACTTC. Encoded protein: CASSVGTGNYEQYF.

V usage is TRBV19 and J usage is TRBJ1-4, with D uncertain. V was shortened by 3 bases and J by 5 bases, with 13 bases between the two germline ends. Germline V gives CDR1 LNHDA, CDR2 SQIVND (reference sequence). The CDR3 sequence is 15 residues long. The DNA of the CDR3 is TGTGCCAGTAGTATGGGTGGCGGACTAAATGAAAAACTGTTTTTT. Its protein is CASSMGGGLNEKLFF.

The rearrangement links TRBV19 to TRBJ1-2, with D maybe TRBD1 (5 bases). With 9 bases removed from V and 6 bases from J, the gap between germline ends came to 17 bases. Germline loops: CDR1 LNHDA, CDR2 SQIVND (reference sequence). The CDR3 length is 13 residues. This chain's CDR3 is CARIPGYSHGYTF. CDR3 bases: TGTGCCAGGATACCAGGGTATTCGCATGGCTACACCTTC.

The chain employs TRBV27 and TRBJ2-7; 8 bases map to TRBD2. Germline CDR1 and CDR2: MNHEY and SMNVEV (reference sequence). The CDR3 consists of 14 residues. V lost 6 bases and J lost 4; bases outside the gene matches: 8. This CDR3 reads CASSPNGGAYEQYF. The DNA of the CDR3 is TGTGCCAGCAGCCCGAACGGGGGGGCATACGAGCAGTACTTC.

This chain joins TRBV19 and TRBJ1-6; D remains unclear. The germline V and J ends were trimmed by 5 bases and 5 bases, with 7 bases remaining between them. The CDR3 is 13 amino acids. Germline V gives CDR1 LNHDA, CDR2 SQIVND (reference sequence). DNA of the CDR3: TGTGCCAGTAGTTCCGGGGATAATTCACCCCTCCACTTT. Residues: CASSSGDNSPLHF.